This T cell receptor (beta chain) emerged from a study of shared clonotypes between healthy human individuals (TCRdb year 2020). Describing the broader study: The cohort comprised two women and three men aged 18 to 49 years. For each donor, CD4 naive and CD4 memory were each run on three plates, CD8 naive on two plates, and CD8 memory on one plate. Blood TCR repertoires of roughly five healthy adults were deeply sequenced to estimate repertoire size and the extent of clonotype sharing between individuals. To increase sequencing depth and limit assay-specific biases, TCR repertoire library preparation and sequencing were carried out by different laboratories using diverse techniques. Between about 0.94 and 8.9 billion PBMCs per donor were obtained by leukapheresis.

The germline V and J ends show losses of 6 bases and 4 bases respectively, and no gene match explains 4 bases of the junction. The CDR3 covers 14 residues, taking in both the cysteine and the phenylalanine. Just the 42-base CDR3 DNA is kept, in frame starting at base 1. CDR1 and CDR2 are read off the germline V gene as WSHSY and SAAADI. General findings and caveats noted by the study authors: Based on pairwise subsampling, the degree of clonotype sharing among donors was expected to be affected by sequencing depth. Sampling was limited to blood, and TCR repertoires in tissue likely differ from TCR repertoires in blood. Incomplete sequencing was indicated by rarefaction of sorted-subset datasets, despite the large sequencing depth. Approximately 5% of naive CD4, around 4% of naive CD8, 2% to 2.5% of memory CD4, and 0.35% to 0.4% of memory CD8 clonotypes were shared across several donors. Compared with non-shared clonotypes, clonotypes shared by all four sorted-subset donors had higher generation probabilities. The genetic and exposure-history diversity represented was limited by the small number of donors. Larger estimated clonotype richness was generally found for naive subsets than for memory subsets.

Of note for this clone: Which antigen it targets is not known. No base-level quality is on record; no much larger clone is a single base apart.

Using the deep immunoSEQ assay, multiplex PCR amplified TCR CDR3 regions from genomic DNA. Extracted genomic DNA from each cell subset was distributed evenly across all wells of several immunoSEQ 96-well plates, and each plate was treated as a replicate. For sorted subsets, approximately 0.2 ug of genomic DNA, equivalent to some 33,000 T cell genomes, went into each replicate PCR. Purified libraries were measured with a Qubit 3.0 fluorometer, size-checked on a Bioanalyzer 2100, and measured again with the KAPA Library Quantification kit. Each immunoSEQ 96-well plate was sequenced on its own single-read 150-cycle Illumina NextSeq 550 flow cell. As for how the authors treated the data: Because the immunoSEQ output included only junctional sequences and no quality scores, the filtering could not be the same as the filtering used for full-length reads. Sequences were annotated with PyIR, a Python wrapper for IgBLAST v1.9, using IMGT germline references to assign V/J genes and CDR3. Reads were filtered out if the reads had weak V/J assignments (E-value above 1e-6), no CDR3, stop codons, out-of-frame junctions, or ambiguous translated residues. A V3J clonotype was defined by an identical inferred V gene, J gene, and CDR3 amino acid sequence. To compute the percentage overlap between repertoires, the number of shared unique clonotypes was divided by the size of the smaller repertoire. RTK rarefaction, the Chao1 estimator, and Recon v2.1 estimates of unobserved clonotypes were used to assess repertoire richness. Generation probabilities were computed with OLGA for all TCRbeta clonotypes obtained by the gDNA method from a handful of donors. TCRdb holds this immuneACCESS table with in-frame rearrangements only. Some clones are missing; in checked studies, unresolved V genes explain under half, and the rest has no known cause. V, J and clone size derive from that table, while D and trimming were established from the DNA sequence. The sample table shows 600,000 to 700,000 clones, and around 73% are seen once. The ten largest account for 1.5% to 2% of the sample.

Donors were healthy HIV-negative adults with no recently reported acute infections or vaccinations. Only Caucasian adults living in Nashville, Tennessee, USA were represented among the donors. Magnetic negative selection was used to enrich CD4+ T cells, after which naive cells were positively selected on CD45RA and the negative fraction became the memory subset. Blood was collected by leukapheresis, and PBMCs were isolated by Ficoll-Histopaque density gradient centrifugation and then cryopreserved in liquid nitrogen vapor phase. Analytical flow cytometry was used to check the purity and quantity of each magnetically sorted T cell population. Genomic DNA was isolated from every sorted fraction and measured by UV absorbance on a Nanodrop 2000c.

This sequence originates from a young woman in good health. The sample was memory CD4+ T cells sorted from blood. In light of the paper, this sample's cell subset or site label describes: CD45RA-negative fraction. The receptor chain draws on TRBV10-2 and TRBJ2-4; TRBD1 aligns with 9 central bases. The encoded CDR3 is CASSPGTGKNIQYF. Read as DNA, the sequence is TGCGCCAGCAGCCCTGGGACAGGGAAAAACATTCAGTACTTC.